These 20 T cell receptor beta chains were sequenced from one sample in a study of regulatory T cells in long-lasting Graves disease. The time point was: persistent/refractory GD, antithyroid drugs over 5 years with positive TRAb. There was RNA extracted from PBMCs, and the TCR library was made from it. Library construction for TCR beta used iRepertoire HTBI primers and Arm-PCR of CDR3 regions. TCRdb analysed the multiplex PCR reads with MiXCR anew, one entry per CDR3 protein. The sample records about 430,000 distinct CDR3 sequences, roughly 23% being singletons. The sample here was peripheral blood mononuclear cells (PBMCs), taken when the disease was refractory, from a patient treated with antithyroid drugs. Receptors were obtained from a female donor with Graves disease.

Ten or more counts support this clonotype. The rearrangement links TRBV2 to TRBJ2-7; TRBD2 matches at 7 bases. The CDR3 contains 13 residues. Trimming cost V 8 bases and J 2 bases; bases outside gene matches: 6. Germline lookup yields CDR1 SNHLY and CDR2 FYNNEI. CDR3 sequence: CASYGGGTYEQYF. The CDR3 DNA sequence: TGTGCCAGCTACGGGGGAGGGACCTACGAGCAGTACTTC. The full variable domain, rest sourced from reference TRBV2 and TRBJ2-7, is EPEVTQTPSHQVTQMGQEVILRCVPISNHLYFYWYRQILGQKVEFLVSFYNNEISEKSEIFDDQFSVERPDGSNFTLKIRSTKLEDSAMYFCASYGGGTYEQYFGPGTRLTVT.

The chain has TRBV20-1 and TRBJ2-7; 8 bases are shared with TRBD1. Germline V CDR1 and CDR2: DFQATT, SNEGSKA (reference sequence). The trim removed 0 bases at V and 6 bases at J, leaving 7 bases unmatched. This CDR3 spans 14 amino acids. The CDR3 protein is CSARDRGPVGEQYF. The CDR3 bases are TGCAGTGCTAGAGACAGGGGGCCGGTCGGCGAGCAGTACTTC.

At least ten counts were recorded for this clonotype. J is TRBJ2-7 and V is TRBV29-1; D may be TRBD2 (6 bases). The V end was cut by 3 bases, the J end by 4 bases, with 7 bases between. The CDR3 length is 11 residues. Per the germline V gene, CDR1 is SQVTM and CDR2 is ANQGSEA. The CDR3, as DNA: TGCAGCGTTGATCGGGGGTACGAGCAGTACTTC. Its translation is CSVDRGYEQYF.

This clonotype came up many times. This rearrangement joins TRBV7-8 to TRBJ2-2; D unresolved. The germline V and J ends were trimmed by 5 bases and 4 bases, with 14 bases remaining between them. The CDR3 is made up of 15 amino acids. Germline V gene data show CDR1 as SGHVS and CDR2 as FQNEAQ. The CDR3 here is CASSQLSLGTGELFF. CDR3 in DNA: TGTGCCAGCAGCCAACTAAGTTTAGGCACCGGGGAGCTGTTTTTT.

J is TRBJ2-7 and V is TRBV10-3; TRBD1 might be the D (6 bases). The germline V gene encodes CDR1 ENHRY and CDR2 SYGVKD. V was trimmed by 7 bases and J by 5 bases, leaving 15 bases between them. The CDR3 has 13 residues. Here the CDR3 reads CAITEGTSHEQYF. The CDR3 nucleotides are TGTGCCATCACCGAGGGGACATCCCACGAGCAGTACTTC.

CDR3 amino acids: CASSQGTAPAGYTF. The CDR3 DNA reads as TGCGCCAGCAGCCAAGGGACAGCCCCTGCTGGCTACACCTTC. V gene TRBV4-1 combines with J gene TRBJ1-2; D is possibly TRBD1 (6 bases). This CDR3 is 14 amino acids long. Deletions cut 1 base from V and 7 bases from J, with 13 bases between. Germline CDR1 is MGHRA and CDR2 is YSYEKL.

This clonotype appeared a few times. This chain connects TRBV20-1 to TRBJ1-1; 7 bases align to TRBD1. The CDR3 runs 13 residues. The V segment lost 6 bases and the J segment 5 bases; nucleotides outside the gene matches: 9. Germline values: CDR1 DFQATT, CDR2 SNEGSKA (reference sequence). Written as DNA, the CDR3 is TGCAGTGCCACCCCAGGGGGATGGACTGAAGCTTTCTTT. Protein sequence: CSATPGGWTEAFF.

The V gene is TRBV9, the J gene TRBJ2-3; a weak D match, TRBD1 (6 bases). CDR3 length equals 16 residues. Germline V gene data show CDR1 as SGDLS and CDR2 as YYNGEE. Trimming removed 0 bases from V and 5 bases from J, with 16 bases in between. The DNA for the CDR3 is TGTGCCAGCAGCGTAGTTGGGCGGCAGGGGATAGATACGCAGTATTTT. It specifies CASSVVGRQGIDTQYF.

The rearrangement links TRBV4-1 to TRBJ2-2; no clear D. Trimming left V 7 bases short and J 0 bases short, with 9 bases between. This CDR3 spans 14 amino acids. Per germline, CDR1 MGHRA and CDR2 YSYEKL. CDR3 nucleotide sequence: TGCGCCAGCAATAATATCCCGAACACCGGGGAGCTGTTTTTT. Protein: CASNNIPNTGELFF.

This clonotype was found many times. This rearrangement joins TRBV28 to TRBJ2-7; 11 bases are a match to TRBD2. The germline gives CDR1 MDHEN, CDR2 SYDVKM. Trimming removed 4 bases from V and 2 bases from J; junction bases left unmatched: 7. The CDR3 length is 16 residues. For the CDR3, the DNA is TGTGCCAGCAGTTCCCTAGCGGGAGGCCCCGCCTACGAGCAGTACTTC. Protein sequence: CASSSLAGGPAYEQYF. Filled out from reference TRBV28 and TRBJ2-7, the complete variable domain reads DVKVTQSSRYLVKRTGEKVFLECVQDMDHENMFWYRQDPGLGLRLIYFSYDVKMKEKGDIPEGYSVSREKKERFSLILESASTNQTSMYLCASSSLAGGPAYEQYFGPGTRLTVT.

The rearrangement uses TRBV20-1 and TRBJ2-7; D is perhaps TRBD1 or TRBD2 (6 bases each). V dropped 5 bases and J dropped 0 bases, with 20 bases sitting between them. The CDR3 is 16 amino acids. Germline CDR1 DFQATT, CDR2 SNEGSKA (reference sequence). This chain's CDR3 is CSAEQGGLRGSYEQYF. CDR3 DNA sequence: TGCAGTGCTGAACAGGGAGGCCTGCGTGGCTCCTACGAGCAGTACTTC.

A few counts support this clonotype. The chain combines TRBV27 with TRBJ1-1; D gene uncertain. V lost 2 bases and J 1 base, leaving 11 bases between the germline ends. The germline CDR1 and CDR2 sequences are MNHEY and SMNVEV (reference sequence). This CDR3 spans 15 amino acids. The CDR3 here is CASSLRPPRNTEAFF. Here the CDR3 DNA reads TGTGCCAGCAGTTTAAGGCCTCCGAGGAACACTGAAGCTTTCTTT.

V and J are TRBV6-1 and TRBJ2-5; D possibly corresponds to TRBD2 (5 bases). Between the trimmed V and J ends, which lost 3 bases and 2 bases, there was a span of 10 bases. This CDR3 has 14 residues. Germline CDR1 MNHNS, CDR2 SASEGT. The CDR3 region is CASSDVALQETQYF. In DNA, the CDR3 is TGTGCCAGCAGTGATGTAGCGTTACAAGAGACCCAGTACTTC.

This chain uses TRBV12-3 or TRBV12-4 with TRBJ2-3; D is perhaps TRBD1 (7 bases). V was trimmed by 5 bases and J by 6 bases, leaving 15 bases between them. This CDR3 is 14 amino acids long. CDR3 region: CASSPLGGQDTQYF. The CDR3 coding sequence is TGTGCCAGCAGTCCCCTGGGGGGACAGGATACGCAGTATTTT.

The chain uses TRBV5-1 and TRBJ1-4; 7 bases are shared with TRBD1. CDR1 is SGHRS, CDR2 YFSETQ, per germline. The CDR3 loop spans 16 amino acids. Unmatched junction bases numbered 9, after V lost 3 bases and J lost 4 bases. For the CDR3, the DNA is TGCGCCAGCAGCTCACTCGAACAGGGGAATAATGAAAAACTGTTTTTT. Protein: CASSSLEQGNNEKLFF.

This clonotype was recorded at least ten times. The V and J genes are TRBV28 and TRBJ1-2; a weak D match, TRBD1 (5 bases). The V gene lost 5 bases and the J gene lost 3 bases, with 10 bases spanning the gap. Germline assignment: CDR1 MDHEN and CDR2 SYDVKM. The length of the CDR3 is 13 residues. The CDR3 region has the DNA TGTGCCAGCAGTAGCAGGGTGGACTATGGCTACACCTTC. Amino acid sequence: CASSSRVDYGYTF.

The rearrangement links TRBV19 to TRBJ1-5; no reliable D call. Deletions cut 3 bases from V and 1 base from J, with 10 bases between. Germline CDR1 and CDR2: LNHDA and SQIVND (reference sequence). The CDR3 sequence is 15 residues long. In nucleotides, the CDR3 is TGTGCCAGTAGTATCGAGGTGGCAAGCAATCAGCCCCAGCATTTT. It specifies CASSIEVASNQPQHF.

This clonotype turned up a few times. This may arise from a read error, as a much more abundant clone is one base away. The chain recombines TRBV2 with TRBJ1-6; tentative D call: TRBD1 (5 bases). This CDR3 spans 16 amino acids. Trimming left V 7 bases short and J 11 bases short, with 24 bases between. CDR1 and CDR2 from the germline V gene are SNHLY and FYNNEI. The CDR3 sequence: CASIRPRQGTAPPLHF. DNA for the CDR3: TGTGCCAGCATACGACCCCGCCAGGGTACGGCTCCACCCCTCCACTTT.

This clonotype was seen more than once but under ten times. In DNA form, the CDR3 reads TGTGCCAGCAGCTTACAGGGTTCGGGCACTGAAGCTTTCTTT. It translates to CASSLQGSGTEAFF. This chain links TRBV7-2 with TRBJ1-1, with D tentatively TRBD1 (5 bases). Germline values: CDR1 SGHTA, CDR2 FQGNSA. CDR3 length equals 14 residues. V was cut by 2 bases and J by 4 bases, with 11 bases left in between. Full variable domain (rest looked up from reference TRBV7-2 and TRBJ1-1): GAGVSQSPSNKVTEKGKDVELRCDPISGHTALYWYRQSLGQGLEFLIYFQGNSAPDKSGLPSDRFSAERTGGSVSTLTIQRTQQEDSAVYLCASSLQGSGTEAFFGQGTRLTVV.

This clonotype was seen repeatedly, ten times or more. The chain couples TRBV2 to TRBJ2-2; no definite D call. Germline V gives CDR1 SNHLY, CDR2 FYNNEI. Trimming took off 7 bases at V and 2 bases at J, with 8 bases between the two ends. The CDR3 runs to 13 residues. DNA of the CDR3: TGTGCCAGCATCCCTGTTAACACCGGGGAGCTGTTTTTT. Translating it yields CASIPVNTGELFF. The variable domain in full, with the rest retrieved from reference TRBV2 and TRBJ2-2, is EPEVTQTPSHQVTQMGQEVILRCVPISNHLYFYWYRQILGQKVEFLVSFYNNEISEKSEIFDDQFSVERPDGSNFTLKIRSTKLEDSAMYFCASIPVNTGELFFGEGSRLTVL.